Each of the 21 T cell receptor beta chains below was sequenced from the same sample in a study of cytomegalovirus exposure and HLA in healthy donors (dated by TCRdb to 2017 to 2019). Libraries were made using the immunoSEQ multiplex PCR assay. For the multiplex PCR, a mixture combining 60 forward primers for TCR Vbeta segments and 13 reverse primers for TCR Jbeta segments was used. Held by TCRdb, this immuneACCESS table contains in-frame sequences only and omits some clones. Under half of the omission traces to an unresolved V gene where checked; the cause of the rest is unknown. The sample profile shows 150,000 to 200,000 clones; 70% to 85% of them were found once. Of the sample, 0.69% is held by the ten largest clones. Sequencing used PBMCs. Receptors were obtained from a woman in her thirties or forties in good health and CMV-seronegative.

The chain couples TRBV28 to TRBJ1-5; 7 nucleotides agree with TRBD1. Germline assignment: CDR1 MDHEN and CDR2 SYDVKM. This CDR3 is built from 13 residues. Trimming cost V 8 bases and J 5 bases; bases outside gene matches: 6. Here the CDR3 reads CASHRQGDQPQHF. For the CDR3, the DNA is TGTGCCAGCCATCGCCAGGGGGATCAGCCCCAGCATTTT.

This chain connects TRBV25-1 to TRBJ1-1; no clear D. CDR3 length equals 12 residues. Germline V gene data show CDR1 as MGHDK and CDR2 as SYGVNS. V was trimmed by 4 bases and J by 1 base, leaving 4 bases between them. For the CDR3, the DNA is TGTGCCAGCAGTGCAAAGAACACTGAAGCTTTCTTT. Translating it yields CASSAKNTEAFF.

J is TRBJ1-2 and V is TRBV7-2, with a weak D call TRBD1 (5 bases). The CDR3 totals 13 residues. The germline gives CDR1 SGHTA, CDR2 FQGNSA. Between the trimmed V and J ends, which lost 2 bases and 8 bases, there was a span of 12 bases. CDR3 region: CASSLTRGGGYTF. The CDR3 nucleotides read TGTGCCAGCAGCTTAACGCGGGGCGGAGGCTACACCTTC. The full variable domain, in which reference TRBV7-2 and TRBJ1-2 provide the parts outside the CDR3, is GAGVSQSPSNKVTEKGKDVELRCDPISGHTALYWYRQSLGQGLEFLIYFQGNSAPDKSGLPSDRFSAERTGGSVSTLTIQRTQQEDSAVYLCASSLTRGGGYTFGSGTRLTVV.

J is TRBJ1-2 and V is TRBV30; possibly TRBD1 for D (6 bases). Germline CDR1 GTSNPN, CDR2 SVGIG (reference sequence). The CDR3 loop spans 14 amino acids. V was trimmed by 3 bases and J by 5 bases, leaving 16 bases between them. The CDR3 loop is CAWSPDSVNYGYTF. CDR3 coding DNA: TGTGCCTGGAGCCCGGACAGTGTCAATTATGGCTACACCTTC.

Of note for this clone: A read error may produce the germline difference seen at one junction end. The rearrangement links TRBV5-1 to TRBJ2-2, with 7 bases identical to TRBD1. The germline V gene has CDR1 SGHRS and CDR2 YFSETQ. CDR3 size: 15 residues. The CDR3 coding sequence is TGCGCCACCAGCCGACAGGGAAGAAACACCGGGGAGCTGTTTTTT. Translating gives CATSRQGRNTGELFF.

The rearrangement joins TRBV4-1 to TRBJ2-5; D is undetermined. Trimming cost V 1 base and J 5 bases, with 11 bases left between them. There are 14 residues in the CDR3. Germline V gives CDR1 MGHRA, CDR2 YSYEKL. The CDR3 protein is CASSQVAAPETQYF. In nucleotides, the CDR3 is TGCGCCAGCAGCCAAGTGGCGGCCCCCGAGACCCAGTACTTC.

The chain combines TRBV6-5 with TRBJ1-2; 7 bases match TRBD1. The length of the CDR3 is 13 residues. Germline CDR1 reads MNHEY; CDR2 reads SVGAGI. V was clipped by 7 bases and J by 8 bases; unmatched bases: 10. CDR3 sequence (DNA): TGTGCCAGCACCATGACAGGGTGGAGGGGCTACACCTTC. Translated, it gives CASTMTGWRGYTF.

The rearrangement uses TRBV10-3 and TRBJ1-2, with D tentatively TRBD1 (5 bases). From germline, CDR1 is ENHRY and CDR2 SYGVKD. The germline V and J ends were trimmed by 3 bases and 6 bases, with 14 bases remaining between them. The CDR3 is made up of 14 amino acids. The CDR3 nucleotides read TGTGCCATCAGTGATGGGGCCGCTCTCCATGGCTACACCTTC. It yields the protein CAISDGAALHGYTF.

This clone has only a few counts. The chain recombines TRBV5-1 with TRBJ1-1, with D tentatively TRBD1 (5 bases). Trimming took 7 bases from V and 8 from J, leaving 18 bases between them. The CDR3 totals 13 residues. CDR1 SGHRS and CDR2 YFSETQ come from the germline V gene. The CDR3 DNA reads TGCGCCAGCCGTCCAGTCTCAAACAGGGAAGCTTTCTTT. It translates to CASRPVSNREAFF.

This chain links TRBV7-6 with TRBJ2-3; D perhaps matches TRBD1 (5 bases). The CDR3 loop spans 18 amino acids. In germline, CDR1 is SGHVS, CDR2 FNYEAQ. The ends were cut back, 3 bases at V and 0 bases at J, with 19 bases in the middle. DNA of the CDR3: TGTGCCAGCAGCTTTTTCCATCAGGGTAACTCTAGCACAGATACGCAGTATTTT. This gives the protein CASSFFHQGNSSTDTQYF.

V usage is TRBV25-1 and J usage is TRBJ2-2, with 7 bases matching TRBD2. Germline V gene lookup returns CDR1 MGHDK and CDR2 SYGVNS. V shed 5 bases, J shed 5 bases, and the junction held 8 bases outside the gene matches. The CDR3 consists of 15 residues. CDR3 loop: CASSLRSGTTGELFF. The CDR3 bases are TGTGCCAGCAGTCTCAGGAGCGGGACTACCGGGGAGCTGTTTTTT. Full variable domain (missing parts from reference TRBV25-1 and TRBJ2-2): EADIYQTPRYLVIGTGKKITLECSQTMGHDKMYWYQQDPGMELHLIHYSYGVNSTEKGDLSSESTVSRIRTEHFPLTLESARPSHTSQYLCASSLRSGTTGELFFGEGSRLTVL.

V gene TRBV28 combines with J gene TRBJ1-4, with 9 bases aligning to TRBD1. The CDR3 runs to 15 residues. V dropped 4 bases and J dropped 7; count of bases not matched to a gene: 7. Germline CDR1 and CDR2: MDHEN and SYDVKM. The CDR3 DNA follows: TGTGCCAGCAGTTCAACGGGACAGGGTCGTGAAAAACTGTTTTTT. Its translation is CASSSTGQGREKLFF.

The chain uses TRBV4-1 and TRBJ1-5; 9 bases agree with TRBD1. Trimming cost V 4 bases and J 7 bases; bases outside gene matches: 17. CDR3 length: 18 amino acids. Per the germline V gene, CDR1 is MGHRA and CDR2 is YSYEKL. CDR3: CASSRLLGGQGAGQPQHF. CDR3 nucleotide sequence: TGCGCCAGCAGCCGGCTCCTGGGGGGACAGGGAGCGGGACAGCCCCAGCATTTT.

The V call is TRBV5-1, the J call TRBJ2-6; tentative D call: TRBD1 (7 bases). The CDR3 loop spans 18 amino acids. Deletions cut 0 bases from V and 0 bases from J, with 13 bases between. Germline V gene data show CDR1 as SGHRS and CDR2 as YFSETQ. CDR3 residues: CASSLGVRGASGANVLTF. In nucleotides, the CDR3 is TGCGCCAGCAGCTTGGGCGTCAGGGGGGCCTCTGGGGCCAACGTCCTGACTTTC.

The CDR3: CASRPRDSKNTGELFF. The CDR3 bases are TGTGCCAGCAGGCCACGGGACAGCAAAAACACCGGGGAGCTGTTTTTT. The V gene is TRBV2, the J gene TRBJ2-2; 7 positions match TRBD1. Germline-derived CDR1 and CDR2 are SNHLY and FYNNEI. The CDR3 totals 16 residues. Trimming took 6 bases from V and 2 from J; bases not matched to a gene: 9.

CDR3 in amino acids: CASSRGDRANTGELFF. In nucleotides, the CDR3 is TGTGCCAGTAGTCGAGGGGACAGGGCGAACACCGGGGAGCTGTTTTTT. This chain joins TRBV19 and TRBJ2-2; 9 bases line up with TRBD1. This CDR3 is 16 amino acids long. J lost 0 bases, V lost 5 bases, and 4 bases had no gene match. CDR1 is LNHDA, CDR2 SQIVND, per germline (reference sequence).

This clone showed up just once. The CDR3 DNA is TGTGCCAGCAGCTTAGGTGGGACAGTGGCCTACGAGCAGTACTTC. It is translated as CASSLGGTVAYEQYF. This rearrangement joins TRBV7-9 to TRBJ2-7; 7 nucleotides match TRBD1. After removal of 1 base from V and 2 bases from J, the junction contained 5 bases not matched to a gene. Germline-derived CDR1 and CDR2 are SEHNR and FQNEAQ (reference sequence). The CDR3 covers 15 residues.

The V gene is TRBV9, the J gene TRBJ1-6; a possible D gene is TRBD1 (6 bases). In germline, CDR1 is SGDLS, CDR2 YYNGEE. The V gene lost 2 bases and the J gene lost 2 bases, with 8 bases spanning the gap. The CDR3 consists of 15 residues. The CDR3 DNA reads TGTGCCAGCAGCGTTCGGGACACCTATAATTCACCCCTCCACTTT. As protein: CASSVRDTYNSPLHF.

The CDR3 reads CASSSLSGGYTF. CDR3 nucleotide sequence: TGTGCCAGCAGCTCGCTTTCGGGAGGCTACACCTTC. The rearrangement joins TRBV5-4 to TRBJ1-2; D is undetermined. CDR3 length: 12 amino acids. Germline V gene lookup returns CDR1 SGHNT and CDR2 YYREEE (reference sequence). V lost 3 bases and J lost 8, with 11 bases in between.

V usage is TRBV7-2 and J usage is TRBJ2-1; the D is unclear. The V and J ends lost 2 bases and 3 bases respectively, with 20 bases between them. CDR1 is SGHTA and CDR2 is FQGNSA in the germline V gene. The CDR3 is 18 residues long. The CDR3 DNA sequence: TGTGCCAGCAGCTTAATCAGGCCAAGCCCTCCTATCTACAATGAGCAGTTCTTC. It is translated as CASSLIRPSPPIYNEQFF.

This clone was picked up a small number of times. The chain joins TRBV6-7 to TRBJ2-5; D gene uncertain. TRBV6-7 qualifies as an ORF whose function is uncertain. The V end lost 4 bases, the J end lost 3 bases, and 15 bases lay between the germline ends. The CDR3 has 15 amino acids. The CDR3 DNA follows: TGTGCCAGCAGTTGTGGGCCCGAACGAAAAGAGACCCAGTACTTC. This gives the protein CASSCGPERKETQYF.